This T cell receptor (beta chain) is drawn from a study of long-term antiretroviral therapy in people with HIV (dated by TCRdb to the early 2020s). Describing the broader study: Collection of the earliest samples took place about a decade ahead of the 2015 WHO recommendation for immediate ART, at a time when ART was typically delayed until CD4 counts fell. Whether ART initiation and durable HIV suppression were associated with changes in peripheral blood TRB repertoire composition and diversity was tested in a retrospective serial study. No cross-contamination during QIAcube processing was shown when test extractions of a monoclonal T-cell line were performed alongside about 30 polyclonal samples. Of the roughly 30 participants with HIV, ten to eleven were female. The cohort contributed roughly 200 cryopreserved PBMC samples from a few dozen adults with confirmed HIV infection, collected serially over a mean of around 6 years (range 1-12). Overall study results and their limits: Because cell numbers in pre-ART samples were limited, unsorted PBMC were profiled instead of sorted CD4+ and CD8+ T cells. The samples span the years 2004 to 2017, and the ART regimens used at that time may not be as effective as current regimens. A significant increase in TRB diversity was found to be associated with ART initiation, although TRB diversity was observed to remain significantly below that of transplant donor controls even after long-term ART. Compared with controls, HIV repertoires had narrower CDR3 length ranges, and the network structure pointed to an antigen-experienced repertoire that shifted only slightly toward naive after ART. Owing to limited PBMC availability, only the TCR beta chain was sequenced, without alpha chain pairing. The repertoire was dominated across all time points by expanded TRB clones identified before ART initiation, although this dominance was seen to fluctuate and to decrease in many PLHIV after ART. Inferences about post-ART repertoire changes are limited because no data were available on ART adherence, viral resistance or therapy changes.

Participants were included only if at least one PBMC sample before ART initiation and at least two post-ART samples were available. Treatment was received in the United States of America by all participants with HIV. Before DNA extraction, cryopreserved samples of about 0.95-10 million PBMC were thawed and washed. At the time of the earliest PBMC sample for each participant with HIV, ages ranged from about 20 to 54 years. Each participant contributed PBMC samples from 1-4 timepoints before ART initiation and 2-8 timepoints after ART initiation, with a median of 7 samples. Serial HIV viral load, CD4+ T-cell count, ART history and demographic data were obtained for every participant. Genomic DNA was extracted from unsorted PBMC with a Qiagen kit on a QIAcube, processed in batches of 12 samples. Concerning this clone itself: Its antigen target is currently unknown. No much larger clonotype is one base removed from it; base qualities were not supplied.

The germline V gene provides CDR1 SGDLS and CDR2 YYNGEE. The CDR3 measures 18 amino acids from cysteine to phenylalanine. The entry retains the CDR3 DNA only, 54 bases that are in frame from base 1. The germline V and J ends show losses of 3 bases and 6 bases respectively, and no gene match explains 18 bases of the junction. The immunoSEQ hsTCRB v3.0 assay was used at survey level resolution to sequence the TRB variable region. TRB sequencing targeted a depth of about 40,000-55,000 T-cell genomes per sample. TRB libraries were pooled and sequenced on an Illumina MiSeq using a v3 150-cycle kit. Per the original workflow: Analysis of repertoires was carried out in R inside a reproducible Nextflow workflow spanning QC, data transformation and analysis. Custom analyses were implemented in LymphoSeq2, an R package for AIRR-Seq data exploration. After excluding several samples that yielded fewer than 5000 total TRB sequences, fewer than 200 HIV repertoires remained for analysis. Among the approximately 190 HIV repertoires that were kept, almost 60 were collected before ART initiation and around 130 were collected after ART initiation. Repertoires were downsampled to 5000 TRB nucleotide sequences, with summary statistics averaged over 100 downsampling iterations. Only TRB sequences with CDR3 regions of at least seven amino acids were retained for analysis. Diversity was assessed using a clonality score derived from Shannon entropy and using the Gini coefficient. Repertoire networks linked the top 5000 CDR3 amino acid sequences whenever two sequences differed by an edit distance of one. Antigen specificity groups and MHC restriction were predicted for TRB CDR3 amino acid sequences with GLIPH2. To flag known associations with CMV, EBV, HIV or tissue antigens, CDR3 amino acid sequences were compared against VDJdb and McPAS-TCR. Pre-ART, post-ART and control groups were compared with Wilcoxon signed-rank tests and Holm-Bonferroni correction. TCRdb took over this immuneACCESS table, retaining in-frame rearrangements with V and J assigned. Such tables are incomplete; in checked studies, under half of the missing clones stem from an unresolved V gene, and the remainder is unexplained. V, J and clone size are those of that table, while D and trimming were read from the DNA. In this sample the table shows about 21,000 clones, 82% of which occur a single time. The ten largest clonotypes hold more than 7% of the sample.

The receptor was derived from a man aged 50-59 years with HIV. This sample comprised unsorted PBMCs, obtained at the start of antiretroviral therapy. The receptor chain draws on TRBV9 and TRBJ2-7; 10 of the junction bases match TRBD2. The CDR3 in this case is CASSARDPILAGEVEQYF. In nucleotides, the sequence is TGTGCCAGCAGCGCGCGGGACCCAATCCTAGCGGGAGAAGTCGAGCAGTACTTC.